Listed here are 4 T cell receptor beta chains from one sample, sequenced in a study of blood T cells in healthy people across ages. Combining a sample-barcoded 5' primer with a J-beta primer mix, a second PCR ran for about 7 to 11 cycles. TCRdb independently ran MiXCR on the 5' RACE reads; one entry per CDR3 protein. The sample includes approximately 700,000 distinct CDR3 sequences, roughly 30% of them seen just once. Sequenced: blood. These receptors all come from an elderly woman in good health.

A remark on this clonotype: A much more abundant neighbour one base away suggests this may be a read error. The rearrangement uses TRBV20-1 and TRBJ2-7; 8 nucleotides agree with TRBD1. Germline V gene data show CDR1 as DFQATT and CDR2 as SNEGSKA (reference sequence). The junction had 4 bases not matched to a gene; V was cut back by 4 bases and J by 2 bases. The length of the CDR3 is 13 residues. CDR3 sequence: CSAIQGGTYEQYF. In nucleotides, the CDR3 is TGCAGTGCTATACAGGGGGGAACCTACGAGCAGTACTTC.

The chain recombines TRBV30 with TRBJ2-7, with D perhaps TRBD1 or TRBD2 (7 bases each). Looked up from germline, CDR1 is GTSNPN and CDR2 is SVGIG (reference sequence). Between the trimmed V and J ends, which lost 3 bases and 2 bases, there was a span of 11 bases. The CDR3 loop spans 13 amino acids. The CDR3 DNA reads TGTGCCTGGAGCGGGGGGACAGCCTACGAGCAGTACTTC. This encodes CAWSGGTAYEQYF.

This clonotype was counted ten times or more. Here the CDR3 DNA reads TGCGCCAGCAGCTTGGCCGCCCAATCGACCTATGGCTACACCTTC. It is translated as CASSLAAQSTYGYTF. The V gene is TRBV5-1, the J gene TRBJ1-2; no definite D call. Germline V CDR1 and CDR2: SGHRS, YFSETQ. The CDR3 extends over 15 amino acids. V was clipped by 0 bases and J by 4 bases, with 13 bases between them.

In the case of this clonotype: A much larger clone sits a single nucleotide away, making a read error possible. V and J are TRBV9 and TRBJ1-5; maybe TRBD1 (6 bases). This CDR3 comprises 15 residues. Germline CDR1 SGDLS, CDR2 YYNGEE. CDR3 in amino acids: CARSAGGGGNQPQHF. CDR3 coding DNA: TGTGCCCGCAGCGCAGGAGGGGGGGGCAATCAGCCCCAGCATTTT. The whole variable domain, remainder taken from reference TRBV9 and TRBJ1-5, is DSGVTQTPKHLITATGQRVTLRCSPRSGDLSVYWYQQSLDQGLQFLIQYYNGEERAKGNILERFSAQQFPDLHSELNLSSLELGDSALYFCARSAGGGGNQPQHFGDGTRLSIL.